The next 32 T cell receptor beta chains were all read from a single sample in a study of T cell responses to AZD1222 COVID-19 vaccine. The assay was immunoSEQ multiplex PCR, and TCRdb's table has in-frame clones only and misses some. Here the sample spans under 150,000 clones, 92% being singletons. The source was peripheral blood, collected 28 days after the second AZD1222 dose. The receptors stem from an adult who received the AZD1222 COVID-19 vaccine.

This sequence joins TRBV25-1 and TRBJ1-2; no reliable D call. The CDR3 sequence is 12 residues long. Trimming took 4 bases from V and 7 from J, leaving 10 bases between them. Per the germline V gene, CDR1 is MGHDK and CDR2 is SYGVNS. The CDR3 sequence: CASSGGTPGYTF. CDR3 DNA: TGTGCCAGCAGTGGAGGAACCCCTGGCTACACCTTC.

The J gene is TRBJ1-6, the V gene TRBV4-3; D is unclear. This CDR3 region has 14 residues. Germline V gene data show CDR1 as LGHNA and CDR2 as YSLEER. Trimming stripped 1 base from V and 7 bases from J, with 8 bases between. The CDR3 region is CASSQALGNSPLHF. In DNA, the CDR3 is TGCGCCAGCAGCCAAGCATTGGGGAATTCACCCCTCCACTTT.

This chain connects TRBV4-1 to TRBJ2-5; the D gene could be TRBD1 or TRBD2 (5 bases each). Trimming left V 2 bases short and J 4 bases short, with 14 bases between. Germline V gene data show CDR1 as MGHRA and CDR2 as YSYEKL. The CDR3 extends over 15 amino acids. CDR3 coding DNA: TGCGCCAGCAGCCAAAACGGGGCAGGTAGAGAGACCCAGTACTTC. Translated: CASSQNGAGRETQYF.

V and J are TRBV19 and TRBJ1-5; the D gene is possibly TRBD1 (5 bases). This CDR3 contains 15 residues. The V gene lost 5 bases and the J gene lost 4 bases, with 15 bases spanning the gap. Germline V gene data show CDR1 as LNHDA and CDR2 as SQIVND (reference sequence). The chain's CDR3 is CASSPGQGRNQPQHF. Written as DNA, the CDR3 is TGTGCCAGTAGTCCCGGTCAGGGCCGGAATCAGCCCCAGCATTTT.

Only one count was recorded for this clone. V gene TRBV5-1 combines with J gene TRBJ2-2; D gene uncertain. The ends were cut back, 0 bases at V and 6 bases at J, with 3 bases in the middle. The CDR3 extends over 12 amino acids. Germline values: CDR1 SGHRS, CDR2 YFSETQ. The CDR3 DNA is TGCGCCAGCAGCTTGGAAGCCGGGGAGCTGTTTTTT. This translates into CASSLEAGELFF.

This chain links TRBV7-2 with TRBJ2-1; 8 nucleotides align to TRBD1. The CDR3 spans 14 residues. Germline CDR1 is SGHTA and CDR2 is FQGNSA. The ends lost 5 bases at V and 5 bases at J; junction bases unmatched: 5. Here the CDR3 reads CASSPQGGDNEQFF. The CDR3 coding sequence is TGTGCCAGCAGCCCACAGGGGGGTGACAATGAGCAGTTCTTC.

The gene calls are TRBV24-1 and TRBJ2-1; a possible D gene is TRBD1 (6 bases). The CDR3 is 17 amino acids. Per germline, CDR1 KGHDR and CDR2 SFDVKD. V shed 2 bases and J shed 7 bases, with 20 bases lying between them. The CDR3 nucleotides read TGTGCCACCAGTGATTCTCCCTCCGGGACACCCGGGAATGAGCAGTTCTTC. Protein sequence: CATSDSPSGTPGNEQFF.

A note on this clone: Other DNA sequences within the sample encode an identical CDR3. The chain couples TRBV12-3 or TRBV12-4 to TRBJ1-1; no firm D call. The length of the CDR3 is 13 residues. V was trimmed by 3 bases and J by 2 bases, leaving 7 bases between them. The CDR3 sequence is CASSLSGNTEAFF. The CDR3 bases are TGTGCCAGCAGTTTGAGTGGAAACACTGAAGCTTTCTTT.

V is TRBV4-1 and J is TRBJ2-1, with 9 bases matching TRBD2. The germline CDR1 and CDR2 sequences are MGHRA and YSYEKL. V lost 3 bases and J lost 10; bases outside the gene matches: 7. This CDR3 has 14 residues. CDR3 in amino acids: CASSHRTSEEEQFF. CDR3 in DNA: TGCGCCAGCAGCCACAGGACTAGCGAAGAGGAGCAGTTCTTC.

The CDR3 DNA follows: TGTGCCAGCAGTTATTCCGGGACAGGGCTACAAGAGACCCAGTACTTC. Amino acid sequence: CASSYSGTGLQETQYF. The J gene is TRBJ2-5, the V gene TRBV2; 9 bases map to TRBD1. CDR1 is SNHLY and CDR2 is FYNNEI in the germline V gene. The V segment lost 5 bases and the J segment 2 bases; nucleotides outside the gene matches: 9. The CDR3 length is 16 residues.

The chain couples TRBV19 to TRBJ1-2; maybe TRBD1 (5 bases). V dropped 10 bases and J dropped 5 bases, with 23 bases sitting between them. This CDR3 comprises 15 residues. Germline values: CDR1 LNHDA, CDR2 SQIVND (reference sequence). CDR3 in amino acids: CATVLATGTDYGYTF. CDR3 coding DNA: TGTGCCACCGTTCTGGCCACCGGGACGGATTATGGCTACACCTTC. Combining the CDR3 with reference TRBV19 and TRBJ1-2 gives the whole variable domain DGGITQSPKYLFRKEGQNVTLSCEQNLNHDAMYWYRQDPGQGLRLIYYSQIVNDFQKGDIAEGYSVSREKKESFPLTVTSAQKNPTAFYLCATVLATGTDYGYTFGSGTRLTVV.

The chain carries TRBV19 and TRBJ1-1, with D perhaps matching TRBD1 (6 bases). The CDR3 length is 13 residues. The V end lost 7 bases, the J end lost 4 bases, and 13 bases lay between the germline ends. The germline V gene has CDR1 LNHDA and CDR2 SQIVND (reference sequence). CDR3 DNA: TGTGCCAGTAAACTTCAGGGGCTCACTGAAGCTTTCTTT. This encodes CASKLQGLTEAFF.

This clone was observed a single time. This chain connects TRBV7-3 to TRBJ2-2; 8 nucleotides match TRBD1. The trim removed 4 bases at V and 6 bases at J, leaving 1 base unmatched. The CDR3 is 13 residues long. CDR1 is SGHTA and CDR2 is FQGTGA in the germline V gene. The CDR3 sequence is CASSSDRAGELFF. The CDR3 nucleotides are TGTGCCAGCAGCTCGGACAGGGCCGGGGAGCTGTTTTTT.

The table lists this clone with a count of one. The V call is TRBV6-5, the J call TRBJ1-1, with D possibly being TRBD1 (6 bases). V lost 0 bases and J lost 5, with 13 bases in between. This CDR3 spans 15 amino acids. Germline assignment: CDR1 MNHEY and CDR2 SVGAGI. CDR3 amino acids: CASSYSRGGATEAFF. CDR3 sequence (DNA): TGTGCCAGCAGTTACTCGCGAGGGGGGGCAACTGAAGCTTTCTTT.

The chain employs TRBV7-8 and TRBJ2-3; D unresolved. Trimming removed 1 base from V and 6 bases from J, with 5 bases in between. CDR1 and CDR2 (germline): SGHVS, FQNEAQ. This CDR3 spans 12 amino acids. In DNA, the CDR3 is TGTGCCAGCAGCTTAGGGACGGATACGCAGTATTTT. Encoded protein: CASSLGTDTQYF.

The chain carries TRBV7-9 and TRBJ2-1, with D perhaps TRBD2 (7 bases). The CDR3 has 16 residues. The germline gives CDR1 SEHNR, CDR2 FQNEAQ (reference sequence). V lost 5 bases, J lost 1 base, and 15 bases lay in between. The CDR3 loop is CASSPRGSGSYNEQFF. In nucleotides, the CDR3 is TGTGCCAGCAGCCCCAGGGGTAGCGGGTCCTACAATGAGCAGTTCTTC.

The chain recombines TRBV5-1 with TRBJ2-1; 9 bases fit TRBD2. The V and J ends lost 9 bases and 3 bases, in that order; junction bases with no gene match: 10. The CDR3 is made up of 15 amino acids. From germline, CDR1 is SGHRS and CDR2 YFSETQ. The CDR3 loop is CATSSAGGSYNEQFF. The CDR3 nucleotides are TGCGCCACCTCGTCAGCGGGAGGAAGCTACAATGAGCAGTTCTTC.

This chain links TRBV20-1 with TRBJ1-1; D gene unclear. V lost 8 bases and J lost 2, with 9 bases in between. The V gene's germline CDR1 is DFQATT and CDR2 SNEGSKA (reference sequence). CDR3 length: 11 amino acids. CDR3 sequence (DNA): TGCAGTCCGTCTAGCAACACTGAAGCTTTCTTT. This gives the protein CSPSSNTEAFF.

V and J are TRBV29-1 and TRBJ1-1; D uncertain. In germline, CDR1 is SQVTM, CDR2 ANQGSEA. The CDR3 has 11 residues. Trimming took 6 bases from V and 4 from J, leaving 9 bases between them. The DNA for the CDR3 is TGCAGCGTCCGGGCGGGCACTGAAGCTTTCTTT. Residues: CSVRAGTEAFF.

The V gene is TRBV6-5, the J gene TRBJ1-2; D possibly corresponds to TRBD1 (5 bases). The V and J ends lost 2 bases and 4 bases respectively, with 8 bases between them. The CDR3 has 13 amino acids. The V gene's germline CDR1 is MNHEY and CDR2 SVGAGI. CDR3 region: CASSYGGGYGYTF. DNA for the CDR3: TGTGCCAGCAGTTACGGGGGTGGCTATGGCTACACCTTC.

This clone was seen once. This chain connects TRBV3-1 (or the pseudogene TRBV3-2) to TRBJ1-2, with D possibly matching TRBD1 (5 bases). V lost 1 base and J lost 1, with 13 bases in between. CDR1 and CDR2 (germline): LGHDT, YNNKEL (reference sequence). This CDR3 is 16 amino acids long. The CDR3 loop reads CASSQVGAYRNYGYTF. CDR3 coding DNA: TGTGCCAGCAGCCAAGTCGGGGCTTACCGTAACTATGGCTACACCTTC.

The genes are TRBV2 and TRBJ1-5; D unresolved. CDR3 size: 15 residues. From germline, CDR1 is SNHLY and CDR2 FYNNEI. V lost 3 bases and J lost 9, with 18 bases in between. The chain's CDR3 is CASSDTSAAVGPQHF. The DNA for the CDR3 is TGTGCCAGCAGTGATACTTCGGCCGCCGTCGGGCCCCAGCATTTT.

V is TRBV30 and J is TRBJ1-1, with D possibly matching TRBD1 (5 bases). Germline V gene lookup returns CDR1 GTSNPN and CDR2 SVGIG (reference sequence). This CDR3 region has 14 residues. Trimming left V 3 bases short and J 3 bases short, with 14 bases between. The CDR3 DNA sequence: TGTGCCTGGAGGCCTAGGACACCGTACACTGAAGCTTTCTTT. This sequence encodes CAWRPRTPYTEAFF.

The genes are TRBV27 and TRBJ2-3; 8 bases are a match to TRBD2. The CDR3 is made up of 16 amino acids. The V gene end was trimmed by 6 bases and the J gene end by 0 bases; junction bases not matched to a gene: 8. Germline CDR1 reads MNHEY; CDR2 reads SMNVEV (reference sequence). The CDR3 spells CASSPEVAGSTDTQYF. The DNA of the CDR3 is TGTGCCAGCAGCCCGGAAGTAGCGGGAAGCACAGATACGCAGTATTTT.

In its sample, this clone was seen a few times. V is TRBV27 and J is TRBJ2-1; TRBD2 might be the D (6 bases). The CDR3 extends over 17 amino acids. Trimming shortened V by 3 bases and J by 5 bases, and 20 bases separated the two germline ends. Germline V gene data show CDR1 as MNHEY and CDR2 as SMNVEV (reference sequence). Written as DNA, the CDR3 is TGTGCCAGCAGTTTCCGCCTCGTAGCGGCGACAAACAATGAGCAGTTCTTC. Translation gives CASSFRLVAATNNEQFF.

The CDR3 nucleotides read TGTGCCACCGGGGGGGATAGCAATCAGCCCCAGCATTTT. Its protein is CATGGDSNQPQHF. The chain employs TRBV27 and TRBJ1-5, with a tentative D call TRBD1 (5 bases). The CDR3 has 13 amino acids. Germline CDR1 reads MNHEY; CDR2 reads SMNVEV (reference sequence). The V end was cut by 10 bases, the J end by 0 bases, with 10 bases between.

The chain couples TRBV4-1 to TRBJ2-7, with D uncertain. In germline, CDR1 is MGHRA, CDR2 YSYEKL. The CDR3 is 14 residues long. The ends were cut back, 3 bases at V and 2 bases at J, with 11 bases in the middle. This chain's CDR3 is CASSQSTLTYEQYF. CDR3 DNA: TGCGCCAGCAGCCAGTCGACATTAACCTACGAGCAGTACTTC.

The V and J genes are TRBV15 and TRBJ2-1; D is unresolved. CDR1 is LNHNV, CDR2 YYDKDF, per germline (reference sequence). The CDR3 runs 13 residues. Trimming removed 4 bases at V and 9 bases at J, with 13 bases between. The CDR3: CATSNFVVAEQFF. CDR3 DNA sequence: TGTGCCACCAGCAACTTCGTGGTGGCTGAGCAGTTCTTC. Full variable domain (outside the CDR3, taken from reference TRBV15 and TRBJ2-1): DAMVIQNPRYQVTQFGKPVTLSCSQTLNHNVMYWYQQKSSQAPKLLFHYYDKDFNNEADTPDNFQSRRPNTSFCFLDIRSPGLGDTAMYLCATSNFVVAEQFFGPGTRLTVL.

The chain has TRBV10-3 and TRBJ2-3, with D unresolved. Trimming left V 2 bases short and J 4 bases short, with 4 bases between. Germline V gene lookup returns CDR1 ENHRY and CDR2 SYGVKD. The CDR3 totals 12 residues. Here the CDR3 reads CAISERADTQYF. As DNA, the CDR3 is TGTGCCATCAGTGAGAGGGCAGATACGCAGTATTTT.

The chain carries TRBV7-2 and TRBJ1-4; maybe TRBD1 (6 bases). V lost 1 base and J 0 bases, leaving 9 bases between the germline ends. Germline CDR1 reads SGHTA; CDR2 reads FQGNSA. This CDR3 spans 16 amino acids. The DNA for the CDR3 is TGTGCCAGCAGCTTAGGACAGGCGTCAACTAATGAAAAACTGTTTTTT. Translating it yields CASSLGQASTNEKLFF.

The chain recombines TRBV10-3 with TRBJ1-1, with D tentatively TRBD1 (5 bases). Germline V gives CDR1 ENHRY, CDR2 SYGVKD. The CDR3 extends over 12 amino acids. Deletions cut 9 bases from V and 6 bases from J, with 14 bases between. CDR3: CAIWDGAAEAFF. The CDR3 DNA sequence: TGTGCCATTTGGGACGGGGCCGCTGAAGCTTTCTTT.

The chain recombines TRBV6-4 with TRBJ1-1, with a possible D match to TRBD1 (5 bases). The CDR3 runs 18 residues. In germline, CDR1 is MRHNA, CDR2 SNTAGT. V lost 10 bases and J 2 bases, leaving 29 bases between the germline ends. CDR3 coding DNA: TGTGCCACTAAGGGAACCCGAGGGGCCGCACAATCCAACACTGAAGCTTTCTTT. This translates into CATKGTRGAAQSNTEAFF.